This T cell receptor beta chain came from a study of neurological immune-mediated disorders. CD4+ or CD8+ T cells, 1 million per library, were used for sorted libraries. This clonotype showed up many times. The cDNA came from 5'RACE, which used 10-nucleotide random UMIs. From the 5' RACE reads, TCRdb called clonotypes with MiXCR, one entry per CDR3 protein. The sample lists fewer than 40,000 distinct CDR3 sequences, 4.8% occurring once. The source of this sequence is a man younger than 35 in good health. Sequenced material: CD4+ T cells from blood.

The chain's CDR3 is CASSLALFPGNEQFF. The CDR3 DNA reads as TGCGCCAGCAGCTTGGCCCTTTTCCCTGGGAATGAGCAGTTCTTC. V gene TRBV5-1 combines with J gene TRBJ2-1; D call uncertain. This CDR3 contains 15 residues. Trimming removed 0 bases at V and 7 bases at J, with 14 bases between. Germline loops: CDR1 SGHRS, CDR2 YFSETQ.